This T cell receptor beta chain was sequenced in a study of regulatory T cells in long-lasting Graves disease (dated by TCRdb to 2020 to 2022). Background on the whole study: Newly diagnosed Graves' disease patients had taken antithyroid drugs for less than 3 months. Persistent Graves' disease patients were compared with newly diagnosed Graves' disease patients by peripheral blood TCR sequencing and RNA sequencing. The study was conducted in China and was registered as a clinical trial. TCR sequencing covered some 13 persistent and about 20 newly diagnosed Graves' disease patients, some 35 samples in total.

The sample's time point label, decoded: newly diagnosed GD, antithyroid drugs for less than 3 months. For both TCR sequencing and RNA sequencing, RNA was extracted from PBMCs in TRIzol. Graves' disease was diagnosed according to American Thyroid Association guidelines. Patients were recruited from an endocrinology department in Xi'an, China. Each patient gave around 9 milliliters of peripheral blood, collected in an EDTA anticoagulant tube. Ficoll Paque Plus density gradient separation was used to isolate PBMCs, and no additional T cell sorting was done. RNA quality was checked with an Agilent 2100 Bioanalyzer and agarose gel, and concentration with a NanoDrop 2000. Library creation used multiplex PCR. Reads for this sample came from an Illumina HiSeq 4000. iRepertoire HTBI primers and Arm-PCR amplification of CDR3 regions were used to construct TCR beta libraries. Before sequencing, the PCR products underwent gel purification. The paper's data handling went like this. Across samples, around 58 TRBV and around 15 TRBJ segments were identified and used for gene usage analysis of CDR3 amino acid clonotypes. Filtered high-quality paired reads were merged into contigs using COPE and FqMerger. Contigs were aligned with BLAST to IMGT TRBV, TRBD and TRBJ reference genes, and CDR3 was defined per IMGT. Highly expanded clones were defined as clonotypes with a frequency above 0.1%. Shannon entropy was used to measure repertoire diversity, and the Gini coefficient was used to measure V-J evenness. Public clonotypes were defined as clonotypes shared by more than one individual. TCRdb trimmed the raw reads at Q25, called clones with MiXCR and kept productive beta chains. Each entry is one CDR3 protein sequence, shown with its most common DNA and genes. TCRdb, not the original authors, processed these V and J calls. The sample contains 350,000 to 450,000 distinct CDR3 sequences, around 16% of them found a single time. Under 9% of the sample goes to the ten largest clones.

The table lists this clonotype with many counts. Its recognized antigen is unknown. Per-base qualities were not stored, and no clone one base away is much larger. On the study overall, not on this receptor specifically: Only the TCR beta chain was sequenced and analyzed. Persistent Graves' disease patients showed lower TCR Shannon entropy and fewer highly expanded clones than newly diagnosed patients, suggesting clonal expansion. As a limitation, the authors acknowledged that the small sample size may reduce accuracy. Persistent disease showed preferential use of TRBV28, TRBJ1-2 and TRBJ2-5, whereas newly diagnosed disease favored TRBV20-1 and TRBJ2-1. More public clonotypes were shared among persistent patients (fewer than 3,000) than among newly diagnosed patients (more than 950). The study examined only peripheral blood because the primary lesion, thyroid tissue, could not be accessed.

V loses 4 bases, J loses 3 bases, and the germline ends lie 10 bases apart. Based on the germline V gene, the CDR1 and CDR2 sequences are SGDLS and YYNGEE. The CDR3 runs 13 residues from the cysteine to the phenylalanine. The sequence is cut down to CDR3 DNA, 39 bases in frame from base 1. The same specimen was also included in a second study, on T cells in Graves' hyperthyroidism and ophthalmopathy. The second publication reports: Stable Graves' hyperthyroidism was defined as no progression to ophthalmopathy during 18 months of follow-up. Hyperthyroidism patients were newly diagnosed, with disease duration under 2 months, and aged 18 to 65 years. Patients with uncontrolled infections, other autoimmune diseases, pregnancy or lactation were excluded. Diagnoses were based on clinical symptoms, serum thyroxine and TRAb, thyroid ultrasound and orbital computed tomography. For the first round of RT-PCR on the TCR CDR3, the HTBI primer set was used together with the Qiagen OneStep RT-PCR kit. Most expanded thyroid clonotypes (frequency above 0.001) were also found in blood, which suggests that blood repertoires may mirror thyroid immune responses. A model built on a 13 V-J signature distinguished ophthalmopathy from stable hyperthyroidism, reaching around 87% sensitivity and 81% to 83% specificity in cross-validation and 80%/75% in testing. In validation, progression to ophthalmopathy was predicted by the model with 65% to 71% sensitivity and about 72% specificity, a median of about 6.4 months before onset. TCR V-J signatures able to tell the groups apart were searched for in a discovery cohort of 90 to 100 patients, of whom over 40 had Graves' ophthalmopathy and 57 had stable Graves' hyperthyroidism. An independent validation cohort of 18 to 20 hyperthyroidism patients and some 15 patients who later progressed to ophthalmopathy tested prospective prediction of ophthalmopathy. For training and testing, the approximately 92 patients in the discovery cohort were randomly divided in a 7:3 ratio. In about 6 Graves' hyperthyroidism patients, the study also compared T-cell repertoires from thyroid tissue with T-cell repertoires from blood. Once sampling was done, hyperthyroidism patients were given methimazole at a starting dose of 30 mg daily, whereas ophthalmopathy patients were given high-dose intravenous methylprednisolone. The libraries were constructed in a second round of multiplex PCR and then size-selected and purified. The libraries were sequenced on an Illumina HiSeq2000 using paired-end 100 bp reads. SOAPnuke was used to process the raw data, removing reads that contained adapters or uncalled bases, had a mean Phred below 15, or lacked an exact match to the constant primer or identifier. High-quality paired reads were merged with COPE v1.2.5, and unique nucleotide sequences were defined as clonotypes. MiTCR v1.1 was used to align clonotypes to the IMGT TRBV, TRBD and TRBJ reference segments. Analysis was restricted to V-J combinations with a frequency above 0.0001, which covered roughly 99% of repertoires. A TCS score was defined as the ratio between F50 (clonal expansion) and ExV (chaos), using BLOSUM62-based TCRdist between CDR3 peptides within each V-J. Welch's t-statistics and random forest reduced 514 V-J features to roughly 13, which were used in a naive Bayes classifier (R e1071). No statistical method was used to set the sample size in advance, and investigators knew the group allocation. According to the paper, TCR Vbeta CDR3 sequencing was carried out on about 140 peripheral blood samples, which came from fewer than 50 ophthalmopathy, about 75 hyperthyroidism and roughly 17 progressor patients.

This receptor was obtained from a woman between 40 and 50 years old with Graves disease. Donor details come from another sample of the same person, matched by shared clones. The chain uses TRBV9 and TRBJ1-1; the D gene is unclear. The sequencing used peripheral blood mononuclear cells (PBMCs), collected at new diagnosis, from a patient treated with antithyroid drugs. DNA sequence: TGTGCCAGCAGCTTCGGCCCAGACACTGAAGCTTTCTTT. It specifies CASSFGPDTEAFF.